One and the same sample provided the 27 T cell receptor beta chains below, sequenced in a study of cytotoxic CD8 clonotypes in ibrutinib-treated CLL. The protocol was immunoSEQ multiplex PCR, while the TCRdb copy is restricted to in-frame clones and leaves out a portion. Here the sample spans approximately 350,000 clones, 67% being singletons. Sequencing was performed on PBMCs, taken after 36 months of ibrutinib treatment. The receptors stem from a human donor with chronic lymphocytic leukemia.

This chain joins TRBV9 and TRBJ2-1; D ambiguous. Trimming removed 0 bases from V and 9 bases from J, with 4 bases in between. The length of the CDR3 is 11 residues. The germline V gene has CDR1 SGDLS and CDR2 YYNGEE. This CDR3 reads CASSVGVEQFF. In DNA form, the CDR3 reads TGTGCCAGCAGCGTAGGGGTTGAGCAGTTCTTC.

The rearrangement joins TRBV6-5 to TRBJ2-7, with D unresolved. Germline V CDR1 and CDR2: MNHEY, SVGAGI. Trimming took off 5 bases at V and 7 bases at J, with 18 bases between the two ends. The CDR3 totals 14 residues. This CDR3 is CASSNHRGQVEQYF. CDR3 nucleotide sequence: TGTGCCAGCAGTAACCACCGTGGGCAGGTGGAGCAGTACTTC.

The rearrangement uses TRBV19 and TRBJ1-1, with a tentative D call TRBD1 (5 bases). V shed 0 bases and J shed 4 bases, with 9 bases lying between them. The CDR3 runs 14 residues. Germline CDR1 is LNHDA and CDR2 is SQIVND (reference sequence). The CDR3 region is CASSIEGVATEAFF. Here the CDR3 DNA reads TGTGCCAGTAGTATAGAAGGGGTCGCCACTGAAGCTTTCTTT.

The genes are TRBV2 and TRBJ1-3, with D possibly TRBD1 on 6 matching bases. Trimming stripped 4 bases from V and 0 bases from J, with 10 bases between. This CDR3 contains 15 residues. Germline-derived CDR1 and CDR2 are SNHLY and FYNNEI. The CDR3 nucleotides are TGTGCCAGCAGTGGGGGGGGCAGCTCTGGAAACACCATATATTTT. This sequence encodes CASSGGGSSGNTIYF. Full variable domain (rest looked up from reference TRBV2 and TRBJ1-3): EPEVTQTPSHQVTQMGQEVILRCVPISNHLYFYWYRQILGQKVEFLVSFYNNEISEKSEIFDDQFSVERPDGSNFTLKIRSTKLEDSAMYFCASSGGGSSGNTIYFGEGSWLTVV.

The V call is TRBV4-1, the J call TRBJ1-2, with TRBD1 identical over 8 bases. The CDR3 length is 17 residues. From germline, CDR1 is MGHRA and CDR2 YSYEKL. Trimming cost V 4 bases and J 1 base; bases outside gene matches: 11. The CDR3 here is CASSPTSGQGFNYGYTF. The CDR3 nucleotides read TGCGCCAGCAGCCCTACCTCCGGACAGGGATTTAACTATGGCTACACCTTC.

In its sample, this clone was seen a few times. The V gene is TRBV27, the J gene TRBJ2-7; perhaps TRBD2 as D (6 bases). This CDR3 is 14 amino acids long. Germline lookup yields CDR1 MNHEY and CDR2 SMNVEV (reference sequence). V lost 1 base, J lost 7 bases, and 14 bases lay in between. The CDR3 reads CASSLFRGMGEQYF. The CDR3 nucleotides read TGTGCCAGCAGTTTATTCCGCGGGATGGGGGAGCAGTACTTC.

The chain recombines TRBV5-6 with TRBJ2-7; 8 bases fit TRBD1. Germline trimming cut 7 bases from V and 1 base from J; bases unmatched to any gene: 4. This CDR3 region has 13 residues. Germline-derived CDR1 and CDR2 are SGHDT and YYEEEE. In DNA, the CDR3 is TGTGCCAGCGACAGGGGCCATTCCTACGAGCAGTACTTC. The encoded protein is CASDRGHSYEQYF.

CDR3 sequence (DNA): TGTGCCAGCAGCGTAGGGACTAGCAAAGTCTACGAGCAGTACTTC. Its protein product is CASSVGTSKVYEQYF. J is TRBJ2-7 and V is TRBV9; the match to TRBD2 covers 8 bases. Germline lookup yields CDR1 SGDLS and CDR2 YYNGEE. This CDR3 is built from 15 residues. V shed 0 bases and J 3 bases; nucleotides not matched to a gene: 5. The full variable domain, rest sourced from reference TRBV9 and TRBJ2-7, is DSGVTQTPKHLITATGQRVTLRCSPRSGDLSVYWYQQSLDQGLQFLIQYYNGEERAKGNILERFSAQQFPDLHSELNLSSLELGDSALYFCASSVGTSKVYEQYFGPGTRLTVT.

This clone has a handful of counts. The V call is TRBV18, the J call TRBJ2-7; 10 nucleotides agree with TRBD2. Losses at the gene ends were 2 bases for V and 3 bases for J; bases not matched to a gene: 1. Germline V gives CDR1 KGHSH, CDR2 LQKENI. The CDR3 spans 14 residues. CDR3 bases: TGTGCCAGCTCACCAGTAGCGGGAGGCTACGAGCAGTACTTC. Protein: CASSPVAGGYEQYF.

J is TRBJ2-2 and V is TRBV7-9; no definite D call. Trimming removed 2 bases at V and 0 bases at J, with 10 bases between. The CDR3 spans 16 residues. Germline values: CDR1 SEHNR, CDR2 FQNEAQ (reference sequence). CDR3 in DNA: TGTGCCAGCAGCTTAAGGCGACTTTCGAACACCGGGGAGCTGTTTTTT. Its protein product is CASSLRRLSNTGELFF.

This clone was observed once. This rearrangement joins TRBV14 to TRBJ2-7; 7 bases agree with TRBD1. This CDR3 comprises 16 residues. Germline V gene sequence: CDR1 SGHDN, CDR2 FVKESK. J gave up 4 bases and V 2 bases, and 11 bases lay outside the gene matches. The CDR3 DNA sequence: TGTGCCAGCAGCCAAACTCCATGGACAGGTCGGTACGAGCAGTACTTC. Translating gives CASSQTPWTGRYEQYF.

V usage is TRBV7-6 and J usage is TRBJ1-1; D is undetermined. The CDR3 runs 16 residues. Germline CDR1 and CDR2: SGHVS and FNYEAQ. V gave up 0 bases and J gave up 4 bases, with 15 bases separating them. The CDR3 sequence: CASSLAKSPTGTEAFF. CDR3 DNA: TGTGCCAGCAGCTTAGCAAAGTCGCCCACGGGCACTGAAGCTTTCTTT.

V gene TRBV27 combines with J gene TRBJ1-3; TRBD1 is a possible D gene (5 bases). CDR1 is MNHEY, CDR2 SMNVEV, per germline (reference sequence). The CDR3 extends over 15 amino acids. The V end was cut by 9 bases, the J end by 0 bases, with 15 bases between. The CDR3 coding sequence is TGTGCCAGACGGGGCCGGGGAAACTCTGGAAACACCATATATTTT. Protein sequence: CARRGRGNSGNTIYF.

In regard to this clone: Relative to the germline gene, one junction end is altered; a read error may explain this. The CDR3: CASRQVFSGANVLTF. The DNA for the CDR3 is TGCGCCAGCAGACAAGTCTTCTCTGGGGCCAACGTCCTGACTTTC. This chain joins TRBV4-1 and TRBJ2-6; D is uncertain. CDR1 and CDR2 from the germline V gene are MGHRA and YSYEKL. The CDR3 runs to 15 residues.

The chain carries TRBV9 and TRBJ2-5; 7 bases agree with TRBD2. Germline CDR1 is SGDLS and CDR2 is YYNGEE. The CDR3 loop spans 14 amino acids. The V segment lost 4 bases and the J segment 14 bases; nucleotides outside the gene matches: 17. CDR3 DNA sequence: TGTGCCAGCAGCCTTGGACTAGATCGCCGAGTGGTTTACTTC. As protein: CASSLGLDRRVVYF.

The CDR3 DNA follows: TGTGCCAGTAGCGGCAAAGGAGGACTAGCGAGACGGACTTACGACGAGCAGTACTTC. Protein: CASSGKGGLARRTYDEQYF. This chain uses TRBV19 with TRBJ2-7; 9 nucleotides match TRBD2. CDR3 length: 19 residues. CDR1 is LNHDA, CDR2 SQIVND, per germline (reference sequence). J was trimmed by 5 bases and V by 6 bases; bases with no gene match: 23.

The rearrangement joins TRBV7-7 to TRBJ2-7; D not certain. This CDR3 is 13 amino acids long. Germline V gene data show CDR1 as SSHAT and CDR2 as FNYEAQ (reference sequence). Trimming took 1 base from V and 4 from J, leaving 8 bases between them. CDR3 residues: CASSLGGTYEQYF. The CDR3 DNA sequence: TGTGCCAGCAGCTTAGGGGGTACTTACGAGCAGTACTTC.

This clone showed up just a few times. The limits of the CDR3 on the DNA are not certain, so only TCRdb's listed CDR3 is given. The CDR3 loop reads CASSLTIFGMGTEYF. The chain has TRBV5-1 and TRBJ2-7; the table assigns TRBD1, which was not confirmed against the DNA. A total of 15 residues make up the CDR3, ends included. CDR1 is SGHRS, CDR2 YFSETQ, per germline.

This chain uses TRBV29-1 with TRBJ1-2; 8 nucleotides match TRBD1. Germline-derived CDR1 and CDR2 are SQVTM and ANQGSEA. Trimming at V came to 3 bases and at J to 8 bases, leaving 20 bases not matched to a gene. CDR3 length: 17 amino acids. The CDR3 here is CSVEKVDEAGGAQGYTF. The CDR3 DNA reads TGCAGCGTTGAGAAGGTGGACGAGGCAGGGGGCGCGCAGGGCTACACCTTC.

The chain recombines TRBV15 with TRBJ2-7; 8 bases fit TRBD1. J lost 5 bases, V lost 0 bases, and 6 bases had no gene match. Per the germline V gene, CDR1 is LNHNV and CDR2 is YYDKDF (reference sequence). This CDR3 has 15 residues. CDR3 bases: TGTGCCACCAGCAGAGAGAGCAGGGGGCGGCACGAGCAGTACTTC. This translates into CATSRESRGRHEQYF.

The V and J genes are TRBV7-9 and TRBJ2-1; 10 bases agree with TRBD2. CDR3 size: 16 residues. V was clipped by 2 bases and J by 1 base; unmatched bases: 2. Germline loops: CDR1 SEHNR, CDR2 FQNEAQ (reference sequence). CDR3 nucleotides: TGTGCCAGCAGCTTAAAACTAGCGGGATCCTACAATGAGCAGTTCTTC. Translating it yields CASSLKLAGSYNEQFF.

The V and J genes are TRBV11-3 and TRBJ1-5, with 9 nucleotides matching TRBD1. Trimming at V came to 5 bases and at J to 4 bases, leaving 3 bases not matched to a gene. There are 14 residues in the CDR3. Germline CDR1 SGHNT, CDR2 YENEEA. CDR3 DNA: TGTGCCAGCAGCACAGGGGGCGATAATCAGCCCCAGCATTTT. Translated, it gives CASSTGGDNQPQHF.

This rearrangement joins TRBV18 to TRBJ2-7; the D gene is possibly TRBD2 (7 bases). The CDR3 sequence is 14 residues long. The V end was cut by 2 bases, the J end by 2 bases, with 10 bases between. The germline gives CDR1 KGHSH, CDR2 LQKENI. The CDR3 region is CASSPAGATYEQYF. The CDR3 DNA reads as TGTGCCAGCTCACCAGCGGGGGCCACCTACGAGCAGTACTTC.

J is TRBJ2-7 and V is TRBV2, with 10 bases identical to TRBD1. The CDR3 extends over 15 amino acids. The J segment lost 3 bases and the V segment lost 2 bases, leaving 4 bases of the junction unmatched. The germline V gene encodes CDR1 SNHLY and CDR2 FYNNEI. This CDR3 is CASSESRDRGYEQYF. In nucleotides, the CDR3 is TGTGCCAGCAGTGAATCCCGGGACAGGGGCTACGAGCAGTACTTC.

Notes on this clone: One end of the junction fails to match germline, which may point to a read error. The J gene is TRBJ2-1, the V gene TRBV2; D unresolved. The CDR3 runs to 11 residues. Germline V lookup: CDR1 SNHLY, CDR2 FYNNEI. Here the CDR3 reads CASSDQDEQFF. CDR3 bases: TGTGCCAGCAGTGATCAGGATGAACAGTTCTTC.

The chain has TRBV28 and TRBJ2-1; possibly TRBD2 for D (5 bases). Germline assignment: CDR1 MDHEN and CDR2 SYDVKM. V was trimmed by 6 bases and J by 4 bases, leaving 13 bases between them. The CDR3 runs 14 residues. Written as DNA, the CDR3 is TGTGCCAGCAGCGGGATTGTCCTTTACAATGAGCAGTTCTTC. Translating gives CASSGIVLYNEQFF.

In its sample, this clone was seen a few times. The rearrangement uses TRBV6-1 and TRBJ2-7; D remains ambiguous. V lost 3 bases to trimming and J lost 2 bases, with 11 bases between them. The CDR3 loop spans 14 amino acids. Per the germline V gene, CDR1 is MNHNS and CDR2 is SASEGT. CDR3 DNA: TGTGCCAGCAGTGAGAAAGGCCATGCCTACGAGCAGTACTTC. Protein sequence: CASSEKGHAYEQYF.